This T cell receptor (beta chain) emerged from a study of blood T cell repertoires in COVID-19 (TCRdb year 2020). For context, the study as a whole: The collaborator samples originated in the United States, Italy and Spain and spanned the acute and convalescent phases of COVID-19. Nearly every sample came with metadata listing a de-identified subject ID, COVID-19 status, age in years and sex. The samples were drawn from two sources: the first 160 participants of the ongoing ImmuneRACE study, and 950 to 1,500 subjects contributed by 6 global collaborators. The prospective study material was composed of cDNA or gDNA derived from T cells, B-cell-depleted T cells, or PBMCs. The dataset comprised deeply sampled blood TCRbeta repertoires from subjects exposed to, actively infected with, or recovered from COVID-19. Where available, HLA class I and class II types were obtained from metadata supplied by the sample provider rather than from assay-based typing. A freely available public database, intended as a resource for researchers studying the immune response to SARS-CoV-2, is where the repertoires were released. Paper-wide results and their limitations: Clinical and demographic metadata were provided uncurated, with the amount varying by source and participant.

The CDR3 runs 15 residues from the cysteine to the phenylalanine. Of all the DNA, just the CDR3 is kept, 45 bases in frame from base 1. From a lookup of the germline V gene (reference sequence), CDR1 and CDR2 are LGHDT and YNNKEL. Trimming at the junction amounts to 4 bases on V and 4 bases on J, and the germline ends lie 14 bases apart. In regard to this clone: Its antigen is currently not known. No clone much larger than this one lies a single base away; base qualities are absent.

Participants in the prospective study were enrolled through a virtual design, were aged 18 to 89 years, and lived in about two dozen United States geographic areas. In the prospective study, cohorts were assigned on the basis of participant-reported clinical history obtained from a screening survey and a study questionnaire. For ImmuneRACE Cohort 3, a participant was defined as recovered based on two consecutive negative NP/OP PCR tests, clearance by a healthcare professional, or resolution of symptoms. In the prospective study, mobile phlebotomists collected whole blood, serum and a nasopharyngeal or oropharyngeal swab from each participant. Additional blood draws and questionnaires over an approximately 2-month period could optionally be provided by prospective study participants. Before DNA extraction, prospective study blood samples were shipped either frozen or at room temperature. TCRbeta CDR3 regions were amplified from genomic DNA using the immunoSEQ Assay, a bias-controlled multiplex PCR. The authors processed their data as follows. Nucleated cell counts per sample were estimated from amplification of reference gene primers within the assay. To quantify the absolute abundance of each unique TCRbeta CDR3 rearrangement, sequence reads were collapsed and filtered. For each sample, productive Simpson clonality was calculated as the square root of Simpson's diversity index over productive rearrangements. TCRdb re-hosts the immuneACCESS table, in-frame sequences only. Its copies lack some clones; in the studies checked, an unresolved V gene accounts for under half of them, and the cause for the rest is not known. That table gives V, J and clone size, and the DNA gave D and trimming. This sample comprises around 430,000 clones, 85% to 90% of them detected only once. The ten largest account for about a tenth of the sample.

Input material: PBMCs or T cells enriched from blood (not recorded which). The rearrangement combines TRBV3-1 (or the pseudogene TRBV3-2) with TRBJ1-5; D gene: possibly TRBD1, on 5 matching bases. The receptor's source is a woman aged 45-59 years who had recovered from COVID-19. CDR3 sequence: CASSPGGVRNQPQHF. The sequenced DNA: TGTGCCAGCAGCCCGGGGGGGGTAAGAAATCAGCCCCAGCATTTT.